This is a list of T cell receptor beta chains from one sample in a study of beta chain features in type 1 diabetes. Clones were read by immunoSEQ multiplex PCR, and TCRdb kept only the in-frame ones, dropping some. The sample has under 900,000 clones, about a sixth seen once; the top ten hold around 0.02%. Sequencing input: naive CD4+ T cells from blood. The receptors derive from a woman aged 18-29 years in good health. Both conserved end residues are part of each CDR3. The D gene is left open where the match is weak. A clone size is listed for some rows: how often the clone was seen (once, few, many), or a class if it is expanded.

D gene | J gene | clone size | V gene | CDR3 DNA | CDR3 protein
. | TRBJ2-5 | . | TRBV10-3 | TGTGCCATCAGTGGGGGGGAGACCCAGTACTTC | CAISGGETQYF
. | TRBJ1-5 | few | TRBV10-2 | TGCGCCAGCAGTGAGAATTCTCAGGGTCAGCCCCAGCATTTT | CASSENSQGQPQHF
TRBD2 | TRBJ2-7 | . | TRBV28 | TGTGCCAGCAGTTTTCCAACTAGCGGGAGCCACTACGAGCAGTACTTC | CASSFPTSGSHYEQYF
. | TRBJ1-5 | . | TRBV19 | TGTGCCAGTACCGTTACGAATAGCAATCAGCCCCAGCATTTT | CASTVTNSNQPQHF
. | TRBJ1-1 | few | TRBV7-3 | TGTGCCAGCAGCTTAAGCGCCAGGAACACTGAAGCTTTCTTT | CASSLSARNTEAFF
. | TRBJ2-6 | few | TRBV7-2 | TGTGCCAGCAGCTCCAAGGGTGGGAATGAGGTCCTGACTTTC | CASSSKGGNEVLTF
TRBD2 | TRBJ2-1 | once | TRBV7-7 | TGTGCTAGCAGCCCCAGGTCAATAGCGGGAGGCTCCTACAATGAGCAGTTCTTC | CASSPRSIAGGSYNEQFF
TRBD2 | TRBJ2-3 | few | TRBV7-2 | TGTGCCAGCAGCCGGACTAGCGGGAAGGTGGGCGGCACAGATACGCAGTATTTT | CASSRTSGKVGGTDTQYF
TRBD1 | TRBJ1-2 | . | TRBV19 | TGTGCCAGCCGGACAGGGGTTGGCTACACCTTC | CASRTGVGYTF
TRBD1 | TRBJ2-2 | . | TRBV2 | TGTGCCAGCAGTGATTGGGCAGGGGGCACAGCCGGGGAGCTGTTTTTT | CASSDWAGGTAGELFF
TRBD1 | TRBJ2-7 | few | TRBV28 | TGTGCCAGCAGTTCCACCGGGACAGCGAAACCCTACGAGCAGTACTTC | CASSSTGTAKPYEQYF
. | TRBJ2-5 | few | TRBV28 | TGTGCCAGCAGTTTGACGTCAGTACAAGAGACCCAGTACTTC | CASSLTSVQETQYF
. | TRBJ2-1 | . | TRBV4-1 | TGCGCCAGCAGCCAAGGTACGGTCTACTCCTACAATGAGCAGTTCTTC | CASSQGTVYSYNEQFF
TRBD2 | TRBJ2-1 | . | TRBV7-2 | TGTGCCAGCAGCTTACCTGGACTAGCGGGAGGGTTCGTTGAGCAGTTCTTC | CASSLPGLAGGFVEQFF
TRBD2 | TRBJ2-3 | . | TRBV6-4 | TGTGCCAGTTCTAGCGGACACACAGATACGCAGTATTTT | CASSSGHTDTQYF
. | TRBJ2-6 | few | TRBV6-5 | TGTGCCAGCAGAGGAACGTCTGGGGCCAACGTCCTGACTTTC | CASRGTSGANVLTF
. | TRBJ1-2 | . | TRBV7-8 | TGTGCCAGCAGCTTAGTCTCGGGGGCTTTGGACTATGGCTACACCTTC | CASSLVSGALDYGYTF
. | TRBJ1-1 | . | TRBV14 | TGTGCCAGCAGCCAAGGCAGAAACACTGAAGCTTTCTTT | CASSQGRNTEAFF